This TCR beta chain was sequenced during a study of shared T cell receptors in the human thymus. This CDR3 comprises 19 residues. J lost 2 bases, V lost 1 base, and 11 bases had no gene match. The germline V gene encodes CDR1 MGHRA and CDR2 YSYEKL. Method: immunoSEQ multiplex PCR; TCRdb's copy keeps in-frame clones and lacks some. The sample lists 650,000 to 950,000 clones, roughly 85% occurring once. These data were likewise used in another study, on human thymus T cells. That paper states: Healthy Finnish infants undergoing corrective surgery for congenital heart defects were the donors. Related research described thymic repertoires that were highly overlapping among unrelated individuals.

The receptor's source is a girl under three years old with a congenital heart defect. The sequenced material came from thymocytes. The chain employs TRBV4-1 and TRBJ2-6, with 7 bases matching TRBD1. CDR3 region: CASSQVRQGRLAGANVLTF. The DNA of the CDR3 is TGCGCCAGCAGCCAAGTAAGACAGGGTCGGTTAGCTGGGGCCAACGTCCTGACTTTC.